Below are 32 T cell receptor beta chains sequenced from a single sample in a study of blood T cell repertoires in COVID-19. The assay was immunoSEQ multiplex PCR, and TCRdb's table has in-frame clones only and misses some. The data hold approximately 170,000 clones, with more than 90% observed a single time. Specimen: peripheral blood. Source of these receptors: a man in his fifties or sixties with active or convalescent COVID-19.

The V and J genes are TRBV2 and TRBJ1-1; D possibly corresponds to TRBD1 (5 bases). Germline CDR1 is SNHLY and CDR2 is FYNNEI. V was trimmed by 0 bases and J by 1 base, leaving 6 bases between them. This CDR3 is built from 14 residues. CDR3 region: CASSEAQANTEAFF. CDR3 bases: TGTGCCAGCAGTGAAGCACAGGCGAACACTGAAGCTTTCTTT.

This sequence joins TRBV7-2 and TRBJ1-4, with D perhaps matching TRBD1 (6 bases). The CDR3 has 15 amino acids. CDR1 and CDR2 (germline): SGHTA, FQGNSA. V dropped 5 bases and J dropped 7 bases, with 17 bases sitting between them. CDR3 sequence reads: CASSLLRTASEKLFF. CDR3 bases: TGTGCCAGCAGCCTCTTAAGGACAGCAAGTGAAAAACTGTTTTTT.

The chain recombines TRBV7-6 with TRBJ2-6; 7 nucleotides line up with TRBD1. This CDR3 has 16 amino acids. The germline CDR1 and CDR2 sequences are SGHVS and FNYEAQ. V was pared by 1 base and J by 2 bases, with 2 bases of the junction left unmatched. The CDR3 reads CASSLGQGAGANVLTF. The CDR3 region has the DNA TGTGCCAGCAGCTTAGGACAGGGAGCTGGGGCCAACGTCCTGACTTTC.

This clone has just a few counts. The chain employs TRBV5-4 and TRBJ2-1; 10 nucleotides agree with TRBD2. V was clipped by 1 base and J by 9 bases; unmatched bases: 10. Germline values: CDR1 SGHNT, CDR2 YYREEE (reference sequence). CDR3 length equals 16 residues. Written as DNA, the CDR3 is TGTGCCAGCAGCTTGCGGTCCCTAGCGGGAGCGGCTGAGCAGTTCTTC. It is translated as CASSLRSLAGAAEQFF.

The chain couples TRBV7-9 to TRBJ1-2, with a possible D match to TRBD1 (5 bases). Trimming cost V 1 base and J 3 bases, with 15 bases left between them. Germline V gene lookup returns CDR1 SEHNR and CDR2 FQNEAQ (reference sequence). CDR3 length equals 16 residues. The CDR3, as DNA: TGTGCCAGCAGCTTAGTGGAGGCTACGGGGGACTATGGCTACACCTTC. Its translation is CASSLVEATGDYGYTF.

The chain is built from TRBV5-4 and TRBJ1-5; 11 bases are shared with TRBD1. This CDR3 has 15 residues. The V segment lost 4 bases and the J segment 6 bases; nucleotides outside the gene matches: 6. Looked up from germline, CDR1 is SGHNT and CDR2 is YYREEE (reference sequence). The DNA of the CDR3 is TGTGCCAGCAGCGTGGACAGGGGGCAATTTCAGCCCCAGCATTTT. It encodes CASSVDRGQFQPQHF.

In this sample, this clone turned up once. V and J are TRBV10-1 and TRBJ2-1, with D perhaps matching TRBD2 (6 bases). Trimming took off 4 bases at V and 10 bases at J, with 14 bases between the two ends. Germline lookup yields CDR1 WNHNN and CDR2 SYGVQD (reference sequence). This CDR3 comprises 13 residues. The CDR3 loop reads CASSAGLHREQFF. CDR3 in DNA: TGCGCCAGCAGTGCGGGACTCCACCGAGAGCAGTTCTTC.

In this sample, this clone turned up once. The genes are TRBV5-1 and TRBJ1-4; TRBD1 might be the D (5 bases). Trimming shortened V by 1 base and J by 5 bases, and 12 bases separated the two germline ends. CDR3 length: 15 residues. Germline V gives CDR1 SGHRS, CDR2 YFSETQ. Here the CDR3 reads CASSLLYRGNEKLFF. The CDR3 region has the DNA TGCGCCAGCAGCTTGTTGTATAGGGGAAATGAAAAACTGTTTTTT.

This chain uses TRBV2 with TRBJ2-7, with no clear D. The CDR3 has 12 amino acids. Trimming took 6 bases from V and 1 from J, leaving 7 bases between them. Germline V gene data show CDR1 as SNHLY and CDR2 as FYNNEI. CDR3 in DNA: TGTGCCAGCAGACAAGAATCCTACGAGCAGTACTTC. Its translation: CASRQESYEQYF. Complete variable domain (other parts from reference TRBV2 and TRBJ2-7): EPEVTQTPSHQVTQMGQEVILRCVPISNHLYFYWYRQILGQKVEFLVSFYNNEISEKSEIFDDQFSVERPDGSNFTLKIRSTKLEDSAMYFCASRQESYEQYFGPGTRLTVT.

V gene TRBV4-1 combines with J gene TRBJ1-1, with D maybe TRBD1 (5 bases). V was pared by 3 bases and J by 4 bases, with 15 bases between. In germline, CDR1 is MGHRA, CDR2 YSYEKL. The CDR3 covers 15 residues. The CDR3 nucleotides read TGCGCCAGCAGCCAGGCATCCGGGACTTTCACTGAAGCTTTCTTT. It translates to CASSQASGTFTEAFF.

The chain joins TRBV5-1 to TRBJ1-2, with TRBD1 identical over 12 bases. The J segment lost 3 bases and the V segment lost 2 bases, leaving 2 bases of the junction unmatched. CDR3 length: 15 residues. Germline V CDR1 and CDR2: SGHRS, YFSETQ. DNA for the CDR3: TGCGCCAGCAGCTTTGGGACAGGGGGCGACTATGGCTACACCTTC. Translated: CASSFGTGGDYGYTF.

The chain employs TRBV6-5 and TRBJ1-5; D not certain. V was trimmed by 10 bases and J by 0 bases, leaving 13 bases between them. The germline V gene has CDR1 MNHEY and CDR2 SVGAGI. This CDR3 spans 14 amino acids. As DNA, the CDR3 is TGTGCCACCTCGTTCGAGTATAGCAATCAGCCCCAGCATTTT. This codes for CATSFEYSNQPQHF.

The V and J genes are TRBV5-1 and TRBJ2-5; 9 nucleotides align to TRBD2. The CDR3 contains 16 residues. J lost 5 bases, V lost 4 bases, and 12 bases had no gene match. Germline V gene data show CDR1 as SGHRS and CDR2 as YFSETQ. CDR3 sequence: CASSPRHGGGDETQYF. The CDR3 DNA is TGCGCCAGCAGCCCCCGGCATGGCGGGGGGGACGAGACCCAGTACTTC. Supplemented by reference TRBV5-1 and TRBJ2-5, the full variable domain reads KAGVTQTPRYLIKTRGQQVTLSCSPISGHRSVSWYQQTPGQGLQFLFEYFSETQRNKGNFPGRFSGRQFSNSRSEMNVSTLELGDSALYLCASSPRHGGGDETQYFGPGTRLLVL.

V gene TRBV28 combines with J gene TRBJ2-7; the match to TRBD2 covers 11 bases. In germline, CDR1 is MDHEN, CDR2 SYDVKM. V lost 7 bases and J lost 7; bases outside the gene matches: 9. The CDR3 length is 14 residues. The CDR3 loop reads CASITSGGPGEQYF. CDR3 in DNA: TGTGCCAGCATCACTAGCGGGGGCCCGGGTGAGCAGTACTTC.

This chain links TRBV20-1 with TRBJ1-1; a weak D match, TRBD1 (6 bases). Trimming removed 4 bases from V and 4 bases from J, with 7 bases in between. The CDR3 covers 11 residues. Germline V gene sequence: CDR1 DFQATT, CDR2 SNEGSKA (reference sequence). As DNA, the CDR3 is TGCAGTGCTACAGGGGTCACTGAAGCTTTCTTT. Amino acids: CSATGVTEAFF.

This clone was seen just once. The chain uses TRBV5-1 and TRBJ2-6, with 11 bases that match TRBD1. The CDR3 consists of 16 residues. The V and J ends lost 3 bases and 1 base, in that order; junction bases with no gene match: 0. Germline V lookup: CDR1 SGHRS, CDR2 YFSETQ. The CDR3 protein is CASSWDRGSGANVLTF. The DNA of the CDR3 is TGCGCCAGCAGCTGGGACAGGGGGTCTGGGGCCAACGTCCTGACTTTC. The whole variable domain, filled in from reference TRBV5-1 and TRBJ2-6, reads KAGVTQTPRYLIKTRGQQVTLSCSPISGHRSVSWYQQTPGQGLQFLFEYFSETQRNKGNFPGRFSGRQFSNSRSEMNVSTLELGDSALYLCASSWDRGSGANVLTFGAGSRLTVL.

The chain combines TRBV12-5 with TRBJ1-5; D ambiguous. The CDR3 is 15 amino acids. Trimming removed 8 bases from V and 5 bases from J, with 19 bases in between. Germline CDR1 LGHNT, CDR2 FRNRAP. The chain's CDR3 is CASLEWRNGYQPQHF. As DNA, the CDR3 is TGTGCTAGTTTAGAATGGAGGAACGGCTATCAGCCCCAGCATTTT.

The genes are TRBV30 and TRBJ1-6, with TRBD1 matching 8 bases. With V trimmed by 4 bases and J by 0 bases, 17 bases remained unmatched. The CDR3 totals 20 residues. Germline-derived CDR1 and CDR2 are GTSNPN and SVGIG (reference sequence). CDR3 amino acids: CAWNLGQGLLKSSYNSPLHF. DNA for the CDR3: TGTGCCTGGAACCTAGGACAGGGCCTGTTGAAGAGCTCCTATAATTCACCCCTCCACTTT.

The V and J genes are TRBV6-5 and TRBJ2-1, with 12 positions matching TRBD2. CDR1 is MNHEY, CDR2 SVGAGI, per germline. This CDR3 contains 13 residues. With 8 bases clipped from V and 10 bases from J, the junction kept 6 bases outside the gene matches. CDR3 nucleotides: TGTGCCAGCCAACTAGCGGGAGGAAGGGAGCAGTTCTTC. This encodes CASQLAGGREQFF.

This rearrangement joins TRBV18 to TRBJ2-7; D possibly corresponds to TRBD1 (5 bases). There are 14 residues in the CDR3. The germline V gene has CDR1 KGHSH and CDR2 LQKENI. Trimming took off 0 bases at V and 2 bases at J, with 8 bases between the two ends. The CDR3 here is CASSPPVRAYEQYF. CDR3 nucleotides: TGTGCCAGCTCACCACCCGTCAGGGCCTACGAGCAGTACTTC.

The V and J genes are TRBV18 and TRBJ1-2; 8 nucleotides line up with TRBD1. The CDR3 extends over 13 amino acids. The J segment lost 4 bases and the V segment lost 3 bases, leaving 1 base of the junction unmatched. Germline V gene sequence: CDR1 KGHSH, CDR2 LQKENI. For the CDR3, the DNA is TGTGCCAGCTCACCGGGACAGGTCTATGGCTACACCTTC. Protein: CASSPGQVYGYTF.

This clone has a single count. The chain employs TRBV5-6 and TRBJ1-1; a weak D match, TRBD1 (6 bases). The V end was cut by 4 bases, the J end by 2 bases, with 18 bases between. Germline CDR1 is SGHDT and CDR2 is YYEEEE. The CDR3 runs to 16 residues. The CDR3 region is CASSPLIWGRNTEAFF. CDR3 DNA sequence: TGTGCCAGCAGCCCTCTGATCTGGGGGCGAAACACTGAAGCTTTCTTT.

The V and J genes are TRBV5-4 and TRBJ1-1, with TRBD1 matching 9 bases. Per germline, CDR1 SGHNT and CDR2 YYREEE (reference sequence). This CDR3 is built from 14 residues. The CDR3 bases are TGTGCTCTGCACACAGGGGGCGGGAACACTGAAGCTTTCTTT. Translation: CALHTGGGNTEAFF.

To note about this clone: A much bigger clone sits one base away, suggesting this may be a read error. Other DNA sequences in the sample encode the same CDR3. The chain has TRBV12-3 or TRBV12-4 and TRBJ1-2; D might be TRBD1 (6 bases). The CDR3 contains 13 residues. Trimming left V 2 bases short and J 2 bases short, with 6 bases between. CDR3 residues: CASSLQGNYGYTF. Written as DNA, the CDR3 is TGTGCCAGCAGTTTACAGGGGAACTATGGCTACACCTTC.

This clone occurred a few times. DNA of the CDR3: TGCGCCAGCAGTGAGACTAGCGGGGGGCTTAAAGAGACCCAGTACTTC. Its translation is CASSETSGGLKETQYF. The chain joins TRBV10-1 to TRBJ2-5, with TRBD2 matching 12 bases. Germline V gene lookup returns CDR1 WNHNN and CDR2 SYGVQD (reference sequence). Trimming took 2 bases from V and 3 from J; bases not matched to a gene: 4. The CDR3 spans 16 residues.

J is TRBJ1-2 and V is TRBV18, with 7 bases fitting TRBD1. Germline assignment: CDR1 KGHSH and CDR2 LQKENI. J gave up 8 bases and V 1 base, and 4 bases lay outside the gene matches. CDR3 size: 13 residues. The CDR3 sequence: CASSPLQGGGYTF. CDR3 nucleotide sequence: TGTGCCAGCTCACCACTCCAGGGGGGAGGCTACACCTTC. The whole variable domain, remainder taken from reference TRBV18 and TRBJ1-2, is NAGVMQNPRHLVRRRGQEARLRCSPMKGHSHVYWYRQLPEEGLKFMVYLQKENIIDESGMPKERFSAEFPKEGPSILRIQQVVRGDSAAYFCASSPLQGGGYTFGSGTRLTVV.

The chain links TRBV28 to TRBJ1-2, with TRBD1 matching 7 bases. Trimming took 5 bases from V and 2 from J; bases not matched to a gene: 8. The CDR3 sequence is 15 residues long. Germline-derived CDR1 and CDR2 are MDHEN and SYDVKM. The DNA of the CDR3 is TGTGCCAGCAGTGAATTGACAGGGAGGAACTATGGCTACACCTTC. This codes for CASSELTGRNYGYTF.

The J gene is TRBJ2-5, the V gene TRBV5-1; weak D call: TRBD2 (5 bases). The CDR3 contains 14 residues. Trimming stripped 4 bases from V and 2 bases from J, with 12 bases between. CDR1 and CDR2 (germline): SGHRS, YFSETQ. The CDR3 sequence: CASSIGLLQETQYF. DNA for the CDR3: TGCGCCAGCAGCATTGGACTGTTGCAAGAGACCCAGTACTTC.

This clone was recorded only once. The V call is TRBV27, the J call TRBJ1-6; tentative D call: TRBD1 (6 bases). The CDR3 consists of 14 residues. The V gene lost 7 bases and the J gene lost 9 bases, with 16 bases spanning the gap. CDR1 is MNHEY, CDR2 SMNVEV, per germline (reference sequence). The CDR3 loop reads CASTPTGLGSPLHF. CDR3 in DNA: TGTGCCAGCACCCCCACAGGGCTCGGTTCACCCCTCCACTTT.

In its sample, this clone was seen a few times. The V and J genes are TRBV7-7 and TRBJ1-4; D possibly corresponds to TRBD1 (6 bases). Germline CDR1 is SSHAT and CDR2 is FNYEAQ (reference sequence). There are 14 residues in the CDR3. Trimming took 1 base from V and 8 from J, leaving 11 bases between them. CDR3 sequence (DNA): TGTGCCAGCAGCTTAGGTGCAGGGGACGAAAAACTGTTTTTT. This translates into CASSLGAGDEKLFF.

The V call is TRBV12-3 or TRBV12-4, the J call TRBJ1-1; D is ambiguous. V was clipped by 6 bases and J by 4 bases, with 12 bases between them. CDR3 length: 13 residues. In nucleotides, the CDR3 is TGTGCCAGCAGACGGGCAGCGGGCACTGAAGCTTTCTTT. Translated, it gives CASRRAAGTEAFF.

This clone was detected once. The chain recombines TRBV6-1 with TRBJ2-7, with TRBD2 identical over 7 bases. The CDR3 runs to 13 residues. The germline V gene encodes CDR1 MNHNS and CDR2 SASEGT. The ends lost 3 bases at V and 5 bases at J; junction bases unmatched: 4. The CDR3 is CASSDWSGDEQYF. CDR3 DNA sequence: TGTGCCAGCAGTGATTGGAGCGGGGACGAGCAGTACTTC.